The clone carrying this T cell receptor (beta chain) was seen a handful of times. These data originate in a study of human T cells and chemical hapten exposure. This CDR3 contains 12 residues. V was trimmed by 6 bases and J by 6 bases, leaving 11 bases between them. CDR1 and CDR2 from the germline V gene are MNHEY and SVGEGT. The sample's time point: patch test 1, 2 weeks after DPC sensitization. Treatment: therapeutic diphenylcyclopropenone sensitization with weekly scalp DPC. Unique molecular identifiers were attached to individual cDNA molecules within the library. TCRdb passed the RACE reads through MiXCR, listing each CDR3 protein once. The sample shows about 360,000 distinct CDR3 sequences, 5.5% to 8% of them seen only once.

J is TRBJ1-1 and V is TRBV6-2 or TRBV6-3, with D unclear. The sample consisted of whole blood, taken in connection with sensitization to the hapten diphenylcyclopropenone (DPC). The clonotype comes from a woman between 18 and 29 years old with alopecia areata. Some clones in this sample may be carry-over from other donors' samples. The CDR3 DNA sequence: TGTGCCAGCAGCGTCTTAGGTGCTGAAGCTTTCTTT. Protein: CASSVLGAEAFF.